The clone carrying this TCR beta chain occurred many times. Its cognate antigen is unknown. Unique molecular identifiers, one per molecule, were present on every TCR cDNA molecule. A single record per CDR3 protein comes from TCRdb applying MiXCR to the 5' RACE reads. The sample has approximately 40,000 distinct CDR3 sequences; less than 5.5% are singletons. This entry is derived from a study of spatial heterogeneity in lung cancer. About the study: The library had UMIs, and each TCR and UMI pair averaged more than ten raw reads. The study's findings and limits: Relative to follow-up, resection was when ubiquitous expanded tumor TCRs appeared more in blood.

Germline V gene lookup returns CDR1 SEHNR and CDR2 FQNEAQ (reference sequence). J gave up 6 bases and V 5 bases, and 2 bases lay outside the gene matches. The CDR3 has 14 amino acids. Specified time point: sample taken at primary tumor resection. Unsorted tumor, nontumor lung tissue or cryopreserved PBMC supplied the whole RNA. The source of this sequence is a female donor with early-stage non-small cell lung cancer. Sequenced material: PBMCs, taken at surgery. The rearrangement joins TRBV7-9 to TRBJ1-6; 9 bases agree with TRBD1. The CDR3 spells CASSPTGGNSPLHF. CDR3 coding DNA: TGTGCCAGCAGCCCGACAGGGGGTAATTCACCCCTCCACTTT. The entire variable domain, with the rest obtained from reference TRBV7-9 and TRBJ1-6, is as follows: DTGVSQNPRHKITKRGQNVTFRCDPISEHNRLYWYRQTLGQGPEFLTYFQNEAQLEKSRLLSDRFSAERPKGSFSTLEIQRTEQGDSAMYLCASSPTGGNSPLHFGNGTRLTVT.